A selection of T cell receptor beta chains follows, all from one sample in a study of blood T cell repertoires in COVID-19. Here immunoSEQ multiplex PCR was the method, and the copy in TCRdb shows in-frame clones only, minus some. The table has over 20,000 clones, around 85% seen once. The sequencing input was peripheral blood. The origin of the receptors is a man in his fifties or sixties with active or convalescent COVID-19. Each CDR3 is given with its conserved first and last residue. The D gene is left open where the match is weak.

CDR3: CASSLGIGREGEQYF; D: -; V: TRBV11-3; J: TRBJ2-7
CDR3: CASSLAQDYGYTF; D: -; V: TRBV11-2; J: TRBJ1-2
CDR3: CASSTDRTSTDTQYF; D: TRBD1; V: TRBV6-2/TRBV6-3; J: TRBJ2-3
CDR3: CASRDLGGSPLHF; D: -; V: TRBV12-3/TRBV12-4; J: TRBJ1-6
CDR3: CASSQDGGQGGQPQHF; D: TRBD1; V: TRBV4-2; J: TRBJ1-5
CDR3: CASSFGDRVHYEQYF; D: TRBD1; V: TRBV11-3; J: TRBJ2-7
CDR3: CASSTWTESDTQYF; D: -; V: TRBV11-2; J: TRBJ2-3
CDR3: CASNDRGNGVDSPLHF; D: TRBD1; V: TRBV5-6; J: TRBJ1-6
CDR3: CASSLGLGRSETQYF; D: TRBD2; V: TRBV14; J: TRBJ2-5
CDR3: CASSLHGDNEQFF; D: -; V: TRBV5-1; J: TRBJ2-1
CDR3: CASSSRLAGDTGELFF; D: TRBD2; V: TRBV5-4; J: TRBJ2-2
CDR3: CASRNLGQDYGYTF; D: TRBD1; V: TRBV19; J: TRBJ1-2
CDR3: CASSFISGANVLTF; D: -; V: TRBV5-5; J: TRBJ2-6
CDR3: CASSPGQQETQYF; D: TRBD1; V: TRBV5-4; J: TRBJ2-5
CDR3: CASSLSYRGSYEQYF; D: -; V: TRBV27; J: TRBJ2-7
CDR3: CASSLSVRETQYF; D: -; V: TRBV5-6; J: TRBJ2-5
CDR3: CASSHGTGSVVDQPQHF; D: TRBD1; V: TRBV6-6; J: TRBJ1-5
CDR3: CASSLALEPSYEQYF; D: -; V: TRBV5-4; J: TRBJ2-7
CDR3: CASSQEAGSGTGELFF; D: -; V: TRBV4-2; J: TRBJ2-2
CDR3: CASSWGLGSSGNEQFF; D: TRBD2; V: TRBV6-5; J: TRBJ2-1
CDR3: CASSRRETGELFF; D: -; V: TRBV7-3; J: TRBJ2-2
CDR3: CASSYGLSGRPDTQYF; D: TRBD2; V: TRBV6-2/TRBV6-3; J: TRBJ2-3
CDR3: CASSLERIYNEQFF; D: -; V: TRBV7-2; J: TRBJ2-1
CDR3: CAISKAGGPSETQYF; D: TRBD2; V: TRBV10-3; J: TRBJ2-5
CDR3: CASRSLTTLHF; D: -; V: TRBV12-3/TRBV12-4; J: TRBJ1-6
CDR3: CASSFLAGGLYEQYF; D: TRBD2; V: TRBV27; J: TRBJ2-7
CDR3: CASRRTGVGNTIYF; D: TRBD1; V: TRBV2; J: TRBJ1-3
CDR3: CASRVAGVNEQFF; D: -; V: TRBV19; J: TRBJ2-1
CDR3: CASSGSNPSYIYNEQFF; D: -; V: TRBV13; J: TRBJ2-1
CDR3: CASRSRRGSTDTQYF; D: -; V: TRBV7-2; J: TRBJ2-3
CDR3: CASSLDYDFVDTQYF; D: -; V: TRBV11-2; J: TRBJ2-3
CDR3: CASTKDRDYEQYF; D: -; V: TRBV6-5; J: TRBJ2-7
CDR3: CASRHDDRGSYNEQFF; D: TRBD1; V: TRBV7-9; J: TRBJ2-1
CDR3: CAIGGQGATNEKLFF; D: TRBD1; V: TRBV10-3; J: TRBJ1-4
CDR3: CASSLGGLGGKGSYEQYF; D: TRBD2; V: TRBV11-2; J: TRBJ2-7
CDR3: CATRQEGGGSYEQYF; D: TRBD2; V: TRBV28; J: TRBJ2-7
CDR3: CASSVGPDPRYGYTF; D: -; V: TRBV9; J: TRBJ1-2
CDR3: CASSSTSQETQYF; D: -; V: TRBV18; J: TRBJ2-5
CDR3: CASSKTSGGGDTQYF; D: TRBD2; V: TRBV19; J: TRBJ2-3
CDR3: CASSPVRSTDTQYF; D: -; V: TRBV10-2; J: TRBJ2-3
CDR3: CASSQVRVVITGELFF; D: -; V: TRBV4-1; J: TRBJ2-2
CDR3: CASGQGRTDTQYF; D: TRBD1; V: TRBV2; J: TRBJ2-3
CDR3: CATSRVSGGALYNEQFF; D: TRBD2; V: TRBV15; J: TRBJ2-1
CDR3: CASSQVGGPSTDTQYF; D: -; V: TRBV4-1; J: TRBJ2-3
CDR3: CASSYLGVYTGELFF; D: -; V: TRBV6-5; J: TRBJ2-2